This T cell receptor beta chain was profiled in a study of graft-versus-host responses after intestinal transplantation. Germline V lookup: CDR1 SGHVS, CDR2 FQNEAQ. The CDR3 runs to 19 residues. J was trimmed by 0 bases and V by 0 bases; bases with no gene match: 13. Comment on this clone: Its target is unknown.

The method was immunoSEQ multiplex PCR; TCRdb's version includes in-frame clones alone and lacks a portion of them. The repertoire holds about 100,000 clones, roughly 87% seen once, with 0.95% in the top ten. This sequence originates from a human donor who was the organ donor for an intestinal transplant. The material was unstimulated CD4+ T cells sorted from spleen or lymph node cells, obtained before transplant. J is TRBJ1-2 and V is TRBV7-8, with 7 bases identical to TRBD1. The CDR3 here is CASSLALPGGRHTNYGYTF. The CDR3 DNA follows: TGTGCCAGCAGCTTAGCGCTCCCAGGGGGGCGACATACTAACTATGGCTACACCTTC.